This T cell receptor beta chain originates from a study of T cell changes during pregnancy in multiple sclerosis. Per the germline V gene, CDR1 is KGHSH and CDR2 is LQKENI. V lost 2 bases and J 13 bases, leaving 11 bases between the germline ends. This CDR3 has 12 residues. The method was immunoSEQ multiplex PCR; TCRdb's version includes in-frame clones alone and lacks a portion of them. In the table there are around 100,000 clones, roughly 93% of which are singletons. V gene TRBV18 combines with J gene TRBJ1-4, with unresolved D. This TCR derives from a female donor with multiple sclerosis, enrolled in a pregnancy study. This sample comprised peripheral blood, obtained after pregnancy. The CDR3 spells CASSPTAEGLFF. The CDR3 nucleotides are TGTGCCAGCTCACCAACAGCGGAAGGACTGTTTTTT.